This TCR beta chain derives from a study of blood T cell repertoires in COVID-19. Study at large: T cells, B-cell-depleted T cells, or PBMCs supplied cDNA or gDNA.

Sequenced by immunoSEQ multiplex PCR; TCRdb stores in-frame clones only, minus some. The repertoire holds around 170,000 clones, with over 70% as singletons. Germline loops: CDR1 SGHDT, CDR2 YYEEEE. The V and J ends lost 4 bases and 4 bases, in that order; junction bases with no gene match: 3. The CDR3 sequence is 13 residues long. This clone was observed a handful of times. The rearrangement links TRBV5-6 to TRBJ1-1, with 8 bases matching TRBD1. The TCR originated in a woman in her sixties with acute or convalescent COVID-19. Source material: peripheral blood. DNA of the CDR3: TGTGCCAGCAGCGTAACAGGGGGCACTGAAGCTTTCTTT. Translated: CASSVTGGTEAFF.